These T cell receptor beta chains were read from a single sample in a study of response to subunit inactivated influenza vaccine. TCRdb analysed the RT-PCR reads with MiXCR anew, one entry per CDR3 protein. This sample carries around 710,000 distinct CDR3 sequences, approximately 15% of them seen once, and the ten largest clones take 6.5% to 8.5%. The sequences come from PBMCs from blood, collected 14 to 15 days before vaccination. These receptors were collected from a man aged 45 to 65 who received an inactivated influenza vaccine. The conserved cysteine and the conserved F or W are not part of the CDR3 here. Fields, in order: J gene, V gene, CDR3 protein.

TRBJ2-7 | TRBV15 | ATSRAQGGQY
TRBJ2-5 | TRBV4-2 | ASSQGAGGTSGREETQY
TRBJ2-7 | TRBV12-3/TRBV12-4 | ASSAVGGAYEQY
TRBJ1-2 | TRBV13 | ASSPGPTVGGYT
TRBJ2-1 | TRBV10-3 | AISEPGYNEQF
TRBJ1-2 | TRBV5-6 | ASSPNVVAGYT
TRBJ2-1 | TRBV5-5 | ASSPRSGLASFNEQF
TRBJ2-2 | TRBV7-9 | ASSLTRGRRSGGELF
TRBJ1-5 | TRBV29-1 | SVAFGQDNQPQH
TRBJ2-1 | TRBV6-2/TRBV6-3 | ASSYSKQESYNEQF
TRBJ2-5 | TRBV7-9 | ASSFLPGPEETQY
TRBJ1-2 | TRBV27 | ASSSNPGAGYT
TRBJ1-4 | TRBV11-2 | ASSSTAAHEKLF
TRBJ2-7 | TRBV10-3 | AISEGATLSYEQY
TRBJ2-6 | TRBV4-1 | ASSLPGQARSGANVLT
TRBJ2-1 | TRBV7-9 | ASSSTGFAYNEQF
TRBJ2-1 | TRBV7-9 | ASSSSTSANYNEQF
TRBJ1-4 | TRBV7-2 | ASSPGLPGEKLF
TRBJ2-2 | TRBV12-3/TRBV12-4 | ASKIAGGHGELF
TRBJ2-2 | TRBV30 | AWSAFATGELF
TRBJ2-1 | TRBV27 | ASSSKTSGSSNEQF
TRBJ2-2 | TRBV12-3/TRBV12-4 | ASRQQGAGELF